Listed below are T cell receptor beta chains from one sample, sequenced in a study of cytomegalovirus exposure and HLA in healthy donors. Only in-frame clones appear in the TCRdb table, and some are missing; sequencing was by immunoSEQ multiplex PCR. The table counts around 150,000 clones; 1% to 1.5% lies in the top ten. The material sequenced was PBMCs. These receptors were collected from a woman aged 60-75 years in good health and CMV-seronegative. Each CDR3 is given with its conserved first and last residue. A D gene is named only where the DNA matches it firmly.

CDR3 protein	CDR3 DNA	V gene	J gene	D gene
CASSFDRGAFYEQYF	TGCGCCAGCAGCTTCGACAGGGGGGCCTTCTACGAGCAGTACTTC	TRBV5-1	TRBJ2-7	TRBD1
CASSLGEGFEAFF	TGTGCCAGCAGCTTAGGGGAGGGGTTTGAAGCTTTCTTT	TRBV7-8	TRBJ1-1	NA
CASSLGTGGNTIYF	TGTGCCAGCAGCTTGGGGACAGGGGGAAACACCATATATTTT	TRBV5-6	TRBJ1-3	TRBD1
CASSGREQQQRNTEAFF	TGTGCCAGCAGCGGCCGGGAACAACAACAGAGGAACACTGAAGCTTTCTTT	TRBV9	TRBJ1-1	NA
CASSEGLAAGGELFF	TGTGCCAGCAGTGAAGGACTAGCGGCTGGCGGGGAGCTGTTTTTT	TRBV2	TRBJ2-2	TRBD2
CASSPRQGAGEQYF	TGTGCCAGCTCACCTCGACAGGGGGCAGGCGAGCAGTACTTC	TRBV18	TRBJ2-7	TRBD1
CASSYLVSGGAGEQFF	TGTGCCAGCAGTTATCTAGTCTCGGGGGGAGCGGGCGAGCAGTTCTTC	TRBV6-5	TRBJ2-1	TRBD2
CASSFPPQTGALNTEAFF	TGTGCCAGCAGCTTCCCGCCCCAAACAGGGGCCCTGAACACTGAAGCTTTCTTT	TRBV13	TRBJ1-1	TRBD1
CASSFGGAILNEQYF	TGTGCCAGCAGCTTTGGGGGGGCTATATTGAACGAGCAGTACTTC	TRBV5-4	TRBJ2-7	NA
CASSLVGGGGIF	TGTGCCAGCAGCCTGGTTGGTGGGGGAGGAATCTTC	TRBV7-9	TRBJ1-2	NA
CASISPYSNQPQHF	TGTGCCAGTATCTCCCCTTATAGCAATCAGCCCCAGCATTTT	TRBV19	TRBJ1-5	NA
CASSYGQGYTDTQYF	TGTGCCAGCAGTTACGGCCAGGGATACACAGATACGCAGTATTTT	TRBV6-6	TRBJ2-3	NA
CASSFRDRATEAFF	TGTGCCAGCAGCTTCCGGGACAGGGCCACTGAAGCTTTCTTT	TRBV7-9	TRBJ1-1	TRBD1
CASSPRGTGGYEQYF	TGTGCCAGCTCACCACGAGGGACAGGGGGCTACGAGCAGTACTTC	TRBV18	TRBJ2-7	TRBD1
CATNRDRGGEQYF	TGTGCCACCAACCGGGACAGGGGTGGCGAGCAGTACTTC	TRBV2	TRBJ2-7	TRBD1
CASSQAGNTGELFF	TGTGCCAGCAGCCAAGCAGGGAACACCGGGGAGCTGTTTTTT	TRBV4-2	TRBJ2-2	NA
CASSTQRGSEQFF	TGTGCCAGCAGCACCCAAAGGGGGAGTGAGCAGTTCTTC	TRBV11-2	TRBJ2-1	NA
CASSFPSGQGTYEQYF	TGCGCCAGCAGCTTCCCCTCGGGACAGGGTACCTACGAGCAGTACTTC	TRBV5-1	TRBJ2-7	TRBD1
CASSLVAGVREKLFF	TGCGCCAGCAGCTTGGTAGCAGGGGTCCGTGAAAAACTGTTTTTT	TRBV5-1	TRBJ1-4	NA
CASSSVATNEKLFF	TGTGCCAGCAGCTCGGTAGCAACTAATGAAAAACTGTTTTTT	TRBV7-2	TRBJ1-4	NA
CASGTTGINYGYTF	TGTGCCAGCGGAACGACAGGGATTAACTATGGCTACACCTTC	TRBV27	TRBJ1-2	TRBD1
CASSPYTSAYEQYF	TGTGCCAGCAGCCCCTATACTAGTGCCTACGAGCAGTACTTC	TRBV7-9	TRBJ2-7	NA